This entry lists 15 T cell receptor beta chains sequenced from one sample in a study of blood T cell repertoires in COVID-19. Repertoires were generated with immunoSEQ multiplex PCR, while TCRdb's copy carries only in-frame clones and drops some. The data contain 200,000 or so clones, roughly 92% of them singletons. Input material: peripheral blood. The origin of the receptors is a man aged 60 to 75 with COVID-19, enrolled during active disease.

This sequence joins TRBV11-2 and TRBJ2-2; D is uncertain. The germline V gene encodes CDR1 SGHAT and CDR2 FQNNGV. V shed 8 bases and J shed 4 bases, with 11 bases lying between them. The CDR3 is 13 amino acids. The CDR3 DNA sequence: TGTGCCAGCTCCTTAGTGGCCACCGGGGAGCTGTTTTTT. Protein product: CASSLVATGELFF.

This rearrangement joins TRBV2 to TRBJ2-2; a weak D match, TRBD1 (5 bases). V dropped 6 bases and J dropped 2 bases, with 10 bases sitting between them. The CDR3 runs to 14 residues. Germline V CDR1 and CDR2: SNHLY, FYNNEI. Here the CDR3 DNA reads TGTGCCAGCAGGGTCGACAGAAACACCGGGGAGCTGTTTTTT. This gives the protein CASRVDRNTGELFF.

This clone showed up just once. The chain joins TRBV3-1 (or the pseudogene TRBV3-2) to TRBJ1-1, with D possibly matching TRBD1 (5 bases). The V gene's germline CDR1 is LGHDT and CDR2 YNNKEL (reference sequence). V lost 0 bases and J 0 bases, leaving 14 bases between the germline ends. The CDR3 is made up of 17 amino acids. CDR3 in amino acids: CASSQELRGVLNTEAFF. The CDR3, as DNA: TGTGCCAGCAGCCAAGAGTTGCGGGGGGTTCTGAACACTGAAGCTTTCTTT.

This chain uses TRBV4-3 with TRBJ2-7; D remains unclear. The V gene's germline CDR1 is LGHNA and CDR2 YSLEER. V was shortened by 0 bases and J by 5 bases, with 14 bases between the two germline ends. This CDR3 spans 15 amino acids. Here the CDR3 reads CASSQDWPIPHEQYF. CDR3 sequence (DNA): TGCGCCAGCAGCCAAGATTGGCCGATCCCCCACGAGCAGTACTTC.

This clone was counted a single time. This rearrangement joins TRBV4-3 to TRBJ2-2; possibly TRBD2 for D (5 bases). Germline V CDR1 and CDR2: LGHNA, YSLEER. V was shortened by 0 bases and J by 1 base, with 12 bases between the two germline ends. The CDR3 covers 17 residues. CDR3 residues: CASSQDLLSGNTGELFF. In DNA, the CDR3 is TGCGCCAGCAGCCAAGATCTTCTCAGCGGGAACACCGGGGAGCTGTTTTTT.

The V call is TRBV9, the J call TRBJ1-6, with 9 nucleotides matching TRBD1. The J segment lost 6 bases and the V segment lost 4 bases, leaving 5 bases of the junction unmatched. Germline CDR1 and CDR2: SGDLS and YYNGEE. The CDR3 consists of 15 residues. The CDR3 nucleotides are TGTGCCAGCAGCCGGACAGGGGCTACTAATTCACCCCTCCACTTT. Protein sequence: CASSRTGATNSPLHF. Full variable domain (remainder filled in from reference TRBV9 and TRBJ1-6): DSGVTQTPKHLITATGQRVTLRCSPRSGDLSVYWYQQSLDQGLQFLIQYYNGEERAKGNILERFSAQQFPDLHSELNLSSLELGDSALYFCASSRTGATNSPLHFGNGTRLTVT.

This clone has a single count. The CDR3 loop reads CASSLVGRGDSPLHF. DNA of the CDR3: TGTGCCAGCAGCTTGGTGGGCAGGGGTGACTCACCCCTCCACTTT. The chain couples TRBV5-4 to TRBJ1-6; maybe TRBD1 (6 bases). This CDR3 has 15 residues. V lost 0 bases to trimming and J lost 10 bases, with 14 bases between them. Germline CDR1 reads SGHNT; CDR2 reads YYREEE (reference sequence).

The chain joins TRBV2 to TRBJ2-7, with 7 bases fitting TRBD2. In germline, CDR1 is SNHLY, CDR2 FYNNEI. The trim removed 6 bases at V and 2 bases at J, leaving 4 bases unmatched. This CDR3 is built from 13 residues. The CDR3 is CASRGGITYEQYF. CDR3 sequence (DNA): TGTGCCAGCAGGGGAGGGATTACCTACGAGCAGTACTTC.

This chain joins TRBV6-5 and TRBJ2-3, with 8 bases fitting TRBD2. The CDR3 consists of 14 residues. CDR1 is MNHEY, CDR2 SVGAGI, per germline. Unmatched junction bases numbered 6, after V lost 0 bases and J lost 10 bases. The CDR3 spells CASSYSSTSGSQYF. Written as DNA, the CDR3 is TGTGCCAGCAGTTACTCGTCTACTAGCGGTTCGCAGTATTTT.

This clone was observed a single time. The chain combines TRBV21-1 with TRBJ1-5; the D call in the table, TRBD1, was not verified against the DNA. TRBV21-1 is a pseudogene. The CDR3 has 18 amino acids. The CDR3 protein is CASSVKGGQGRSNQPQHF. CDR3 in DNA: TGTGCCAGCAGCGTGAAGGGGGGACAGGGTCGAAGCAATCAGCCCCAGCATTTT.

This chain uses TRBV4-2 with TRBJ1-6; D gene uncertain. Germline V gene data show CDR1 as LGHNA and CDR2 as YNFKEQ. This CDR3 is built from 16 residues. V lost 0 bases and J lost 9, with 15 bases in between. CDR3 loop: CASSQDAFRGGSPLHF. CDR3 bases: TGTGCCAGCAGCCAAGATGCCTTCCGGGGTGGTTCACCCCTCCACTTT.

The chain combines TRBV11-2 with TRBJ1-1; D may be TRBD1 (6 bases). V was clipped by 4 bases and J by 3 bases, with 15 bases between them. CDR3 length equals 15 residues. Looked up from germline, CDR1 is SGHAT and CDR2 is FQNNGV. In DNA form, the CDR3 reads TGTGCCAGCAGCTCGACAGGCGGGGGGGACACTGAAGCTTTCTTT. Protein: CASSSTGGGDTEAFF.

This clone was seen only once. The chain uses TRBV29-1 and TRBJ2-5; maybe TRBD1 (6 bases). The CDR3 covers 11 residues. In germline, CDR1 is SQVTM, CDR2 ANQGSEA. Trimming shortened V by 3 bases and J by 12 bases, and 14 bases separated the two germline ends. As DNA, the CDR3 is TGCAGCGTTGAGGAAGGGGACATTAAGTACTTC. Amino acids: CSVEEGDIKYF.

In its sample, this clone was seen a few times. The J gene is TRBJ2-1, the V gene TRBV29-1; 8 bases line up with TRBD2. This CDR3 spans 15 amino acids. Trimming cost V 6 bases and J 6 bases; bases outside gene matches: 13. Germline CDR1 is SQVTM and CDR2 is ANQGSEA. CDR3 residues: CSVVSVGRAGNEQFF. The CDR3 DNA follows: TGCAGCGTGGTTTCTGTCGGGAGGGCCGGCAATGAGCAGTTCTTC.

The gene calls are TRBV11-2 and TRBJ1-4; tentative D call: TRBD1 (5 bases). V was trimmed by 1 base and J by 3 bases, leaving 15 bases between them. The CDR3 spans 17 residues. Germline lookup yields CDR1 SGHAT and CDR2 FQNNGV. The CDR3 DNA reads as TGTGCCAGCAGCTTAGGTCTTCCCGCAGGGCCTAATGAAAAACTGTTTTTT. Amino acid sequence: CASSLGLPAGPNEKLFF.